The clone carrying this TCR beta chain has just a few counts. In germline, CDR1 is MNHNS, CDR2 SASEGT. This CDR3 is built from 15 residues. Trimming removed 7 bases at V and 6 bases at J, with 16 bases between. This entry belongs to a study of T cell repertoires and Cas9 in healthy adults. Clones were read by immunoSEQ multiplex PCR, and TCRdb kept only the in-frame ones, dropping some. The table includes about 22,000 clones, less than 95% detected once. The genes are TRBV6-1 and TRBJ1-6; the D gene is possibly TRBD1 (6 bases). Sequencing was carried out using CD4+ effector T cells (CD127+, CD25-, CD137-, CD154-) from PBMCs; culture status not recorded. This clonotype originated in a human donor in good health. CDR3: CASNSQGGSNSPLHF. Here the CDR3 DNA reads TGTGCCAGCAACTCCCAAGGGGGTTCTAATTCACCCCTCCACTTT.